This passage covers 31 T cell receptor beta chains from one sample sequenced in a study of T cell repertoires in cytomegalovirus infection. Their antigens remain unidentified. TCRdb ran MiXCR on the reads and lists one entry per CDR3 protein. The data contain fewer than 30,000 distinct CDR3 sequences, around 20% of them singletons. Sequencing used CD8+ T cells from cultured PBMCs, obtained from culture after CMV antigen stimulation. All receptors come from a human donor in good health (CMV status not recorded). Some clones in this sample may be carry-over from other donors' samples.

The chain employs TRBV7-6 and TRBJ2-1; TRBD2 is a possible D gene (5 bases). Between the trimmed V and J ends, which lost 5 bases and 7 bases, there was a span of 15 bases. The CDR3 runs to 14 residues. Per germline, CDR1 SGHVS and CDR2 FNYEAQ. The CDR3 spells CASSPPSGVNEQFF. The CDR3 bases are TGTGCCAGCAGCCCACCTTCCGGGGTGAATGAGCAGTTCTTC.

The chain couples TRBV7-9 to TRBJ2-7, with TRBD1 identical over 10 bases. With V trimmed by 9 bases and J by 9 bases, 14 bases remained unmatched. Germline CDR1 is SEHNR and CDR2 is FQNEAQ (reference sequence). This CDR3 spans 14 amino acids. CDR3 protein: CASDQGQGLTGQYF. The CDR3 nucleotides read TGTGCCAGTGACCAGGGACAGGGGCTCACGGGGCAGTACTTC.

The chain is built from TRBV10-3 and TRBJ2-7; D gene ambiguous. Trimming took off 3 bases at V and 1 base at J, with 7 bases between the two ends. From germline, CDR1 is ENHRY and CDR2 SYGVKD. The CDR3 covers 13 residues. CDR3 region: CAISDLGSYEQYF. The CDR3 nucleotides are TGTGCCATCAGTGATCTAGGGTCCTACGAGCAGTACTTC.

V usage is TRBV11-3 and J usage is TRBJ1-5; D ambiguous. The CDR3 runs 12 residues. Per the germline V gene, CDR1 is SGHNT and CDR2 is YENEEA. V gave up 1 base and J gave up 7 bases, with 5 bases separating them. Here the CDR3 reads CASSLAAQPQHF. In nucleotides, the CDR3 is TGTGCCAGCAGCTTAGCAGCCCAGCCCCAGCATTTT.

This clonotype was observed a few times. The chain combines TRBV6-2 or TRBV6-3 with TRBJ2-5, with 9 bases aligning to TRBD2. J was trimmed by 5 bases and V by 7 bases; bases with no gene match: 8. Germline-derived CDR1 and CDR2 are MNHEY and SVGEGT. The length of the CDR3 is 14 residues. This CDR3 reads CASTASGTWETQYF. The DNA for the CDR3 is TGTGCCAGCACGGCTAGCGGGACCTGGGAGACCCAGTACTTC.

There are a few counts of this clonotype. At one boundary the junction diverges from the germline segment, which might be a read error. This chain links TRBV6-2 or TRBV6-3 with TRBJ2-7; D is unresolved. The CDR3 runs to 11 residues. Germline assignment: CDR1 MNHEY and CDR2 SVGEGT. The CDR3 sequence: CASSHSYEQYF. As DNA, the CDR3 is TGTGCCAGCAGTCACTCCTACGAGCAGTACTTC.

This clonotype was observed many times. The rearrangement uses TRBV6-2 or TRBV6-3 and TRBJ2-2; perhaps TRBD2 as D (5 bases). Germline CDR1 is MNHEY and CDR2 is SVGEGT. The CDR3 totals 16 residues. V lost 0 bases, J lost 6 bases, and 14 bases lay in between. CDR3 loop: CASSYSKIGGSGELFF. CDR3 bases: TGTGCCAGCAGTTACTCGAAAATCGGAGGATCCGGGGAGCTGTTTTTT.

The J gene is TRBJ2-5, the V gene TRBV7-9; D might be TRBD2 (6 bases). CDR3 length: 16 amino acids. The germline V gene encodes CDR1 SEHNR and CDR2 FQNEAQ (reference sequence). Trimming cost V 8 bases and J 3 bases, with 22 bases left between them. CDR3 sequence reads: CASSHSPGGAEETQYF. The DNA of the CDR3 is TGTGCCAGCTCCCATTCCCCCGGAGGGGCAGAAGAGACCCAGTACTTC.

This clonotype was picked up many times. The CDR3 region has the DNA TGTGCCAGCAGTCCCGCGGGACTAGCGGGAGGAGTTCCGCAGTATTTT. Protein sequence: CASSPAGLAGGVPQYF. This chain uses TRBV27 with TRBJ2-3, with 15 positions matching TRBD2. Looked up from germline, CDR1 is MNHEY and CDR2 is SMNVEV (reference sequence). The V and J ends lost 5 bases and 10 bases, in that order; junction bases with no gene match: 10. The length of the CDR3 is 16 residues.

This clonotype occurred many times. The chain couples TRBV11-2 to TRBJ2-5, with D tentatively TRBD2 (6 bases). This CDR3 is built from 15 residues. V lost 6 bases and J 0 bases, leaving 14 bases between the germline ends. Germline V lookup: CDR1 SGHAT, CDR2 FQNNGV. CDR3 amino acids: CASSLASSYQETQYF. DNA for the CDR3: TGTGCCAGCAGTCTAGCGTCCTCGTACCAAGAGACCCAGTACTTC.

This clonotype was detected many times. The V gene is TRBV27, the J gene TRBJ1-1; the match to TRBD1 covers 7 bases. Germline V gives CDR1 MNHEY, CDR2 SMNVEV (reference sequence). The CDR3 is 14 residues long. V lost 3 bases and J lost 4; bases outside the gene matches: 5. The CDR3 here is CASSFRQGGTEAFF. The CDR3 nucleotides read TGTGCCAGCAGTTTCCGACAGGGTGGCACTGAAGCTTTCTTT.

This clonotype occurred a few times. The J gene is TRBJ2-1, the V gene TRBV19; 9 nucleotides agree with TRBD2. V lost 7 bases and J lost 5; bases outside the gene matches: 9. Germline CDR1 reads LNHDA; CDR2 reads SQIVND (reference sequence). The CDR3 is 15 residues long. CDR3 loop: CASTPLAGRDNEQFF. CDR3 nucleotide sequence: TGTGCCAGTACCCCCCTAGCGGGAAGGGACAATGAGCAGTTCTTC.

The gene calls are TRBV6-2 or TRBV6-3 and TRBJ2-2, with 8 bases aligning to TRBD1. Germline values: CDR1 MNHEY, CDR2 SVGEGT. J lost 6 bases, V lost 5 bases, and 8 bases had no gene match. This CDR3 is built from 15 residues. The CDR3 here is CASSKDRGSAGELFF. The CDR3 DNA reads TGTGCCAGCAGTAAAGACAGGGGATCCGCCGGGGAGCTGTTTTTT.

This chain joins TRBV12-3 or TRBV12-4 and TRBJ1-4; D is unclear. CDR3 size: 16 residues. V gave up 3 bases and J gave up 3 bases, with 14 bases separating them. The CDR3 reads CASSFPSGQPNEKLFF. The CDR3, as DNA: TGTGCCAGCAGTTTTCCCTCAGGTCAGCCTAATGAAAAACTGTTTTTT.

This rearrangement joins TRBV5-4 to TRBJ2-7, with D unclear. Germline V gene sequence: CDR1 SGHNT, CDR2 YYREEE (reference sequence). Trimming pared 0 bases from V and 2 bases from J, leaving 9 bases between. This CDR3 has 14 amino acids. CDR3 protein: CASSLEAYPYEQYF. CDR3 nucleotides: TGTGCCAGCAGCTTGGAGGCGTACCCCTACGAGCAGTACTTC.

This chain joins TRBV27 and TRBJ2-7; 7 positions match TRBD2. Germline V CDR1 and CDR2: MNHEY, SMNVEV (reference sequence). This CDR3 has 14 amino acids. V lost 2 bases and J lost 2; bases outside the gene matches: 3. The CDR3 region is CASSLKGTTYEQYF. CDR3 in DNA: TGTGCCAGCAGTTTAAAGGGGACTACCTACGAGCAGTACTTC.

This clonotype was picked up many times. The gene calls are TRBV12-3 or TRBV12-4 and TRBJ2-7; D may be TRBD2 (5 bases). The CDR3 spans 13 residues. The ends were cut back, 7 bases at V and 0 bases at J, with 10 bases in the middle. DNA for the CDR3: TGTGCCAGCACCGCGGGCAGCTCCTACGAGCAGTACTTC. Translating gives CASTAGSSYEQYF.

This clonotype appeared many times. The chain recombines TRBV7-2 with TRBJ1-1; 11 bases are shared with TRBD1. CDR1 and CDR2 (germline): SGHTA, FQGNSA. The CDR3 is 16 residues long. Trimming at V came to 0 bases and at J to 4 bases, leaving 4 bases not matched to a gene. The CDR3 protein is CASSLARTGGSTEAFF. DNA of the CDR3: TGTGCCAGCAGCTTAGCACGGACAGGGGGCTCCACTGAAGCTTTCTTT.

The genes are TRBV7-2 and TRBJ2-7; no firm D call. The CDR3 consists of 15 residues. Trimming left V 4 bases short and J 4 bases short, with 17 bases between. Germline CDR1 is SGHTA and CDR2 is FQGNSA. CDR3 DNA sequence: TGTGCCAGCAGCTCCGACTTTTCCGGAGTATACGAGCAGTACTTC. This codes for CASSSDFSGVYEQYF.

J is TRBJ2-1 and V is TRBV5-1, with D maybe TRBD1 (6 bases). Per the germline V gene, CDR1 is SGHRS and CDR2 is YFSETQ. CDR3 size: 15 residues. Trimming shortened V by 5 bases and J by 0 bases, and 12 bases separated the two germline ends. CDR3 in amino acids: CASSLGGASYNEQFF. The CDR3 DNA reads TGCGCCAGCAGTTTAGGGGGAGCCTCCTACAATGAGCAGTTCTTC.

Many counts were recorded for this clonotype. The J gene is TRBJ2-1, the V gene TRBV6-5, with D perhaps assigned TRBD1 or TRBD2 (5 bases each). Trimming took off 0 bases at V and 5 bases at J, with 14 bases between the two ends. The length of the CDR3 is 16 residues. Germline values: CDR1 MNHEY, CDR2 SVGAGI. The CDR3 DNA reads as TGTGCCAGCAGTTACTCGTTGGGGGTTGCCAACAATGAGCAGTTCTTC. It is translated as CASSYSLGVANNEQFF.

This clonotype was detected a few times. J is TRBJ2-5 and V is TRBV7-2; D possibly corresponds to TRBD1 (6 bases). The ends were cut back, 2 bases at V and 2 bases at J, with 9 bases in the middle. In germline, CDR1 is SGHTA, CDR2 FQGNSA. This CDR3 comprises 14 residues. CDR3 in DNA: TGTGCCAGCAGCTTATTCGGACAGCAAGAGACCCAGTACTTC. Translation: CASSLFGQQETQYF.

This clonotype turned up a few times. V gene TRBV7-2 combines with J gene TRBJ1-2, with D hard to call. In germline, CDR1 is SGHTA, CDR2 FQGNSA. This CDR3 comprises 11 residues. V shed 5 bases and J shed 0 bases, with 1 base lying between them. CDR3 loop: CASSTNYGYTF. The CDR3 DNA follows: TGTGCCAGCAGCACTAACTATGGCTACACCTTC.

This clonotype came up a few times. The chain combines TRBV7-2 with TRBJ1-5; D remains unclear. The germline V gene has CDR1 SGHTA and CDR2 FQGNSA. The V end was cut by 2 bases, the J end by 0 bases, with 8 bases between. There are 15 residues in the CDR3. Here the CDR3 reads CASSLQADSNQPQHF. The CDR3 coding sequence is TGTGCCAGCAGCTTACAGGCAGATAGCAATCAGCCCCAGCATTTT.

This clonotype was counted only a few times. This sequence joins TRBV7-9 and TRBJ2-7; TRBD2 aligns across 14 bases. The trim removed 5 bases at V and 3 bases at J, leaving 9 bases unmatched. This CDR3 is built from 17 residues. Looked up from germline, CDR1 is SEHNR and CDR2 is FQNEAQ (reference sequence). The CDR3 DNA reads as TGTGCCAGCAGCCGACGGGGGACTAGCGGGAGAGACTACGAGCAGTACTTC. Translation gives CASSRRGTSGRDYEQYF.

V is TRBV12-3 or TRBV12-4 and J is TRBJ2-2; 9 nucleotides align to TRBD2. The V segment lost 4 bases and the J segment 6 bases; nucleotides outside the gene matches: 6. The CDR3 covers 15 residues. The CDR3 region is CASSSHAGGAGELFF. CDR3 DNA sequence: TGTGCCAGCAGTTCCCACGCGGGAGGGGCCGGGGAGCTGTTTTTT.

The chain has TRBV4-1 and TRBJ2-3; 11 nucleotides match TRBD2. CDR3 length: 19 amino acids. V lost 2 bases and J lost 3; bases outside the gene matches: 13. Germline V gene lookup returns CDR1 MGHRA and CDR2 YSYEKL. The DNA for the CDR3 is TGCGCCAGCAGCCAACTTACTAGCGGGAGTCCAAGGCGGACAGATACGCAGTATTTT. Amino acids: CASSQLTSGSPRRTDTQYF.

V gene TRBV2 combines with J gene TRBJ2-1, with a possible D match to TRBD2 (6 bases). Germline values: CDR1 SNHLY, CDR2 FYNNEI. The CDR3 length is 16 residues. V lost 2 bases to trimming and J lost 10 bases, with 21 bases between them. This CDR3 is CASSERSLAQGKEQFF. The CDR3 nucleotides are TGTGCCAGCAGTGAAAGATCACTAGCCCAAGGCAAAGAGCAGTTCTTC.

The DNA for the CDR3 is TGTGCCAGCAGCTTAGCGGGGACCGAGCAGTACTTC. This sequence encodes CASSLAGTEQYF. The V and J genes are TRBV7-9 and TRBJ2-7, with D perhaps TRBD1 or TRBD2 (5 bases each). V was trimmed by 0 bases and J by 6 bases, leaving 6 bases between them. The CDR3 is made up of 12 amino acids. CDR1 and CDR2 from the germline V gene are SEHNR and FQNEAQ (reference sequence).

J is TRBJ2-1 and V is TRBV28, with TRBD1 matching over 9 bases. CDR1 and CDR2 (germline): MDHEN, SYDVKM. Losses at the gene ends were 5 bases for V and 6 bases for J; bases not matched to a gene: 8. CDR3 length: 15 amino acids. CDR3 coding DNA: TGTGCCAGCAGTACACGGACAGGGGAGTTCAATGAGCAGTTCTTC. This sequence encodes CASSTRTGEFNEQFF. The variable domain in full, with the rest retrieved from reference TRBV28 and TRBJ2-1, is DVKVTQSSRYLVKRTGEKVFLECVQDMDHENMFWYRQDPGLGLRLIYFSYDVKMKEKGDIPEGYSVSREKKERFSLILESASTNQTSMYLCASSTRTGEFNEQFFGPGTRLTVL.

V gene TRBV12-3 or TRBV12-4 combines with J gene TRBJ2-6, with 7 bases fitting TRBD1. Trimming cost V 3 bases and J 3 bases; bases outside gene matches: 11. The CDR3 extends over 18 amino acids. The CDR3, as DNA: TGTGCCAGCAGTTTCGGACAGGTGGGGTGGGGTGGGGCCAACGTCCTGACTTTC. Amino acids: CASSFGQVGWGGANVLTF.